This T cell receptor beta chain comes out of a study of T cell responses to AZD1222 COVID-19 vaccine. Study-wide results and caveats: Donors in the cohort were predominantly white British and more often female, and clonal diversity was possibly underestimated.

Of note for this clone: Its specificity is not known.

Clones were sequenced by immunoSEQ multiplex PCR, and TCRdb holds only the in-frame ones, with some missing. The data contain more than 120,000 clones, around nine tenths of them singletons. V dropped 5 bases and J dropped 6; count of bases not matched to a gene: 4. Germline CDR1 MNHEY, CDR2 SVGAGI. CDR3 size: 14 residues. Pooling covered second doses at about 4 or about 12 weeks. The clonotype comes from an adult who received the AZD1222 COVID-19 vaccine. The genes are TRBV6-5 and TRBJ1-5; 10 positions match TRBD1. The specimen comprised peripheral blood, sampled 28 days after the second AZD1222 dose. The CDR3 coding sequence is TGTGCCAGCAGTCCGGACAGGGGGGCTCAGCCCCAGCATTTT. Translation gives CASSPDRGAQPQHF.